This note documents a single T cell receptor beta chain sequence. The data belong to a study of control samples from healthy donors and cancer patients. CDR3 length equals 11 residues. The germline V gene encodes CDR1 DFQATT and CDR2 SNEGSKA (reference sequence). Trimming pared 5 bases from V and 2 bases from J, leaving 7 bases between. Assay: immunoSEQ multiplex PCR; the TCRdb copy retains only in-frame clones and omits some. The sample lists 150,000 or so clones; around 94% were seen once. The specimen was PBMCs. The chain uses TRBV20-1 and TRBJ2-7, with D hard to call. The origin of this receptor is a man aged 55 to 69 with colorectal cancer. The CDR3 region is CSALHAYEQYF. CDR3 nucleotides: TGCAGTGCTCTCCACGCCTACGAGCAGTACTTC.